This T cell receptor (beta chain) was captured in a study of multiple sclerosis patients with progressive multifocal leukoencephalopathy. The time point: time of PML onset. All patients had prior interferon beta, and all PML patients were female. Clones were sequenced by immunoSEQ multiplex PCR, and TCRdb holds only the in-frame ones, with some missing. Found here are 25,000 to 35,000 clones, roughly nine tenths of them singletons; the top ten hold 3.2%. Study results and limitations: In most PML patients, TRB repertoires appeared less diverse by entropy. It is unclear whether the findings reflect JC virus infection or general immunocompromise.

CDR1 is SGHDT and CDR2 is YYEEEE in the germline V gene. V shed 5 bases and J 5 bases; nucleotides not matched to a gene: 9. There are 14 residues in the CDR3. Note on this clone: Its antigen is as yet unknown.

This chain joins TRBV5-6 and TRBJ2-7, with 8 bases matching TRBD1. This receptor was identified in a human donor with progressive multifocal leukoencephalopathy. The material was PBMCs, obtained from a patient treated with natalizumab. This chain's CDR3 is CASSPQGALHEQYF. In nucleotides, the CDR3 is TGTGCCAGCAGTCCCCAGGGGGCCCTCCACGAGCAGTACTTC. The full variable domain, its missing parts supplied by reference TRBV5-6 and TRBJ2-7, is DAGVTQSPTHLIKTRGQQVTLRCSPKSGHDTVSWYQQALGQGPQFIFQYYEEEERQRGNFPDRFSGHQFPNYSSELNVNALLLGDSALYLCASSPQGALHEQYFGPGTRLTVT.